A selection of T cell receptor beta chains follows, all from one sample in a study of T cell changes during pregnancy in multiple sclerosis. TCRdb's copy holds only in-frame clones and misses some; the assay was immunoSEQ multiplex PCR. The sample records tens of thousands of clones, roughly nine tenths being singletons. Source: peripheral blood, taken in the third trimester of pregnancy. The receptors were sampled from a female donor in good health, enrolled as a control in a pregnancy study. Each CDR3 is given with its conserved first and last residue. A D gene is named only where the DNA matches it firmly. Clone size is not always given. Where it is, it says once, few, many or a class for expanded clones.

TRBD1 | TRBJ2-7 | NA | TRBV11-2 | CASSLRGLEQYF | TGTGCCAGCAGCCTCAGGGGGCTCGAGCAGTACTTC
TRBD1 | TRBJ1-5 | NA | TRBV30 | CAWSVVQGRQPQHF | TGTGCCTGGAGTGTTGTACAGGGGAGACAGCCCCAGCATTTT
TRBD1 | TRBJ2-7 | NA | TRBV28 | CASSKGTAVTYEQYF | TGTGCCAGCAGTAAGGGGACAGCCGTTACCTACGAGCAGTACTTC
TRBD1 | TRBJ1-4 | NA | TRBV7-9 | CASSQGGEKLFF | TGTGCCAGCAGCCAGGGGGGTGAAAAACTGTTTTTT
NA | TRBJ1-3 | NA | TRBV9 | CASSPQGLSSGNTIYF | TGTGCCAGCAGCCCCCAGGGACTGAGCTCTGGAAACACCATATATTTT
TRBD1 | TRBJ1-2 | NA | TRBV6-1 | CASSEASYPLNRGLGYGYTF | TGTGCCAGCAGTGAAGCTTCATACCCGTTGAACAGGGGCTTGGGCTATGGCTACACCTTC
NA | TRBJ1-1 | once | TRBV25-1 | CASSPSAGGTEAFF | TGTGCCAGCAGTCCTTCAGCCGGGGGCACTGAAGCTTTCTTT
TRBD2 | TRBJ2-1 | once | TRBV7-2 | CASKGASGGARSYNEQFF | TGTGCCAGCAAGGGGGCGAGCGGGGGGGCCAGATCCTACAATGAGCAGTTCTTC
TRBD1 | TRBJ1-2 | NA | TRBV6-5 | CASSYSGTGGTYGYTF | TGTGCCAGCAGTTACTCCGGGACAGGGGGCACCTATGGCTACACCTTC
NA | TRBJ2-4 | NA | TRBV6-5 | CATSLENIQYF | TGTGCCACCTCACTTGAAAACATTCAGTACTTC
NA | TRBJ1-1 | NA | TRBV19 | CASSIVRNTEAFF | TGTGCCAGTAGTATCGTCAGGAACACTGAAGCTTTCTTT
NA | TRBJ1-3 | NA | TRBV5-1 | CASSPDTTSGNTIYF | TGCGCCAGCAGCCCTGACACCACCTCTGGAAACACCATATATTTT
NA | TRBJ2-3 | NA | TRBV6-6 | CASSQLSNTQYF | TGTGCCAGCAGCCAACTATCAAATACGCAGTATTTT
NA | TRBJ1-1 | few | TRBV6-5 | CASRISGEAFF | TGTGCCAGCAGAATTAGCGGTGAAGCTTTCTTT
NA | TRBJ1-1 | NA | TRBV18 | CASSPGGQVEAFF | TGTGCCAGCTCACCAGGAGGGCAGGTTGAAGCTTTCTTT
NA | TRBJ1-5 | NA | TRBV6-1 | CASSSRSNQPQHF | TGTGCCAGCAGTTCCAGGTCAAATCAGCCCCAGCATTTT
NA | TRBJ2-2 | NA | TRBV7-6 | CASKAGTNTGELFF | TGTGCCAGCAAGGCAGGCACCAACACCGGGGAGCTGTTTTTT
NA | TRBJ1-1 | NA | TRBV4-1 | CASSQGTREVVAFF | TGCGCCAGCAGCCAAGGCACGAGGGAAGTTGTAGCTTTCTTT
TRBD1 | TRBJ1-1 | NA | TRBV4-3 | CASSQNTGGIRAFF | TGCGCCAGCAGCCAAAATACAGGGGGCATAAGAGCTTTCTTT
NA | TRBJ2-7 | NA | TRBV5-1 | CASSLQGGHEQYF | TGCGCCAGCAGCTTACAGGGTGGCCACGAGCAGTACTTC
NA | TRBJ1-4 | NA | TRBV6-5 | CASSYGGTNEKLFF | TGTGCCAGCAGTTACGGGGGGACTAATGAAAAACTGTTTTTT
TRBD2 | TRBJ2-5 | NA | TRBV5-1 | CASGEVTSGRETQYF | TGCGCCAGCGGCGAGGTGACTAGCGGGAGAGAGACCCAGTACTTC
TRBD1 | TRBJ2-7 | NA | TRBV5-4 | CASRNWDRYEQYF | TGTGCCAGCAGAAACTGGGACAGGTACGAGCAGTACTTC
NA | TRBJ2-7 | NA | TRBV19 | CASSNPQGGEYEQYF | TGTGCCAGTAGTAACCCCCAGGGCGGTGAATACGAGCAGTACTTC
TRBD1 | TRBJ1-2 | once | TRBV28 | CASSLSSTGGGYTF | TGTGCCAGCAGTTTATCATCTACAGGGGGTGGCTACACCTTC
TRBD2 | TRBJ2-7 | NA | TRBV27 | CASSGAGGHEQYF | TGTGCCAGCAGCGGCGCGGGGGGACACGAGCAGTACTTC
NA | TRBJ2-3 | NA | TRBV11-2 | CASSLERLGTDTQYF | TGTGCCAGCAGCTTAGAACGACTAGGCACAGATACGCAGTATTTT
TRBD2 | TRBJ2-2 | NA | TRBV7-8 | CASSSRLAGGGGELFF | TGTGCCAGCAGCTCAAGACTAGCGGGAGGGGGCGGGGAGCTGTTTTTT
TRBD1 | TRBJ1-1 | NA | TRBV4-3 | CASSQGQGLNTEAFF | TGCGCCAGCAGCCAGGGACAGGGGCTGAACACTGAAGCTTTCTTT
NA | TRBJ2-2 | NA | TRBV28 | CASSFRTAGTGELFF | TGTGCCAGCAGTTTCCGGACCGCGGGCACCGGGGAGCTGTTTTTT
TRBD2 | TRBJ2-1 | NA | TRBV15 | CATSRDPGLAGGFGNEQFF | TGTGCCACCAGCAGAGATCCGGGACTAGCGGGAGGGTTTGGCAATGAGCAGTTCTTC
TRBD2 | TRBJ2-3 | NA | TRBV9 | CASSAPGTSGRETDTQYF | TGTGCCAGCAGCGCCCCCGGGACTAGCGGGAGAGAAACAGATACGCAGTATTTT
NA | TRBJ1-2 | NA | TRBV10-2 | CASSDPGLRAGTNYGYTF | TGCGCCAGCAGTGACCCCGGGCTACGGGCGGGCACTAACTATGGCTACACCTTC
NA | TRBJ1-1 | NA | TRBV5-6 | CASSFSPIRQNTEAFF | TGTGCCAGCAGCTTCTCCCCGATTCGACAGAACACTGAAGCTTTCTTT
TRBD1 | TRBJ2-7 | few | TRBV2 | CASRGQGADEQYF | TGTGCCAGCAGAGGACAGGGGGCTGACGAGCAGTACTTC
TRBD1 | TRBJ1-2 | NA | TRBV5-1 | CASSLEAGGSGYTF | TGCGCCAGCAGCTTGGAGGCAGGGGGCAGTGGCTACACCTTC
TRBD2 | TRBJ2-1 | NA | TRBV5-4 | CASSPSGRRDEQFF | TGTGCCAGCAGCCCTAGCGGGAGGAGGGATGAGCAGTTCTTC
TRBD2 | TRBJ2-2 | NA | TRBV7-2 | CASSSFGGGATGELFF | TGTGCCAGCAGCTCCTTTGGCGGGGGGGCGACCGGGGAGCTGTTTTTT
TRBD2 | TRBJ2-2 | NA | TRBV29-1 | CSVEEELAGTGELFF | TGCAGCGTTGAAGAGGAACTAGCGGGCACCGGGGAGCTGTTTTTT
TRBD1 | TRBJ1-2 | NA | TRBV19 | CASSVTGGLNYGYTF | TGTGCCAGTAGTGTTACAGGGGGCCTAAACTATGGCTACACCTTC
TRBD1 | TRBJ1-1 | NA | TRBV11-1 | CASSIGQVVNTEAFF | TGTGCCAGCAGCATCGGACAGGTGGTGAACACTGAAGCTTTCTTT
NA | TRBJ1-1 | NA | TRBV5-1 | CASSLRTANTEAFF | TGCGCCAGCAGCCTACGGACAGCGAACACTGAAGCTTTCTTT
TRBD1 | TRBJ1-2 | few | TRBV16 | CASSQAWEGGEYGYTF | TGTGCCAGCAGCCAAGCGTGGGAAGGGGGCGAGTATGGCTACACCTTC
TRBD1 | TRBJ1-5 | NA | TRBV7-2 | CASTPGVTGGQPQHF | TGTGCCAGCACCCCTGGGGTAACAGGGGGGCAGCCCCAGCATTTT
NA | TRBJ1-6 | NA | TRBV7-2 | CASSLVNSWGKVYQPLHF | TGTGCCAGCAGCTTAGTCAATTCATGGGGCAAAGTTTATCAGCCCCTCCACTTT
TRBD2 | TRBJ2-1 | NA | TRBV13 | CASSLLAVYNEQFF | TGTGCCAGCAGCTTACTAGCGGTCTACAATGAGCAGTTCTTC
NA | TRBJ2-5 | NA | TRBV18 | CASSPLHANQETQYF | TGTGCCAGCTCGCCCCTTCACGCGAACCAAGAGACCCAGTACTTC
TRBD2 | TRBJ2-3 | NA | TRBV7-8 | CASTQGVAGLDTQYF | TGTGCCAGCACCCAGGGAGTAGCGGGGCTAGATACGCAGTATTTT
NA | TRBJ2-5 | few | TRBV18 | CASSRTGREETQYF | TGTGCCAGCTCTCGGACAGGGAGGGAAGAGACCCAGTACTTC
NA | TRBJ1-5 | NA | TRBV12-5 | CASGLGANQPQHF | TGTGCTAGTGGTTTGGGGGCTAATCAGCCCCAGCATTTT
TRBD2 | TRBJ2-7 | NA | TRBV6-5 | CASSYRGLAGGEQYF | TGTGCCAGCAGTTACCGCGGACTAGCGGGAGGGGAGCAGTACTTC
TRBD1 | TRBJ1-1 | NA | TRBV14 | CASSQDWMTGTTFF | TGTGCCAGCAGCCAAGATTGGATGACAGGGACAACTTTCTTT
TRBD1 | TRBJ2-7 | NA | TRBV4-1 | CASSQGQGAYEQYF | TGCGCCAGCAGCCAAGGACAGGGGGCCTACGAGCAGTACTTC
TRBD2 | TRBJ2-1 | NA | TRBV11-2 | CASTTPAGGPHNEQFF | TGTGCCAGCACCACCCCAGCGGGGGGGCCTCACAATGAGCAGTTCTTC
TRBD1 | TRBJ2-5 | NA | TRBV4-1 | CASSQDLFPGDREETQYF | TGCGCCAGCAGCCAAGATCTGTTTCCGGGGGACAGGGAGGAGACCCAGTACTTC
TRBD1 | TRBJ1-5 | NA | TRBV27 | CASSLRQGGNSNQPQHF | TGTGCCAGCAGTTTACGGCAGGGGGGCAATAGCAATCAGCCCCAGCATTTT
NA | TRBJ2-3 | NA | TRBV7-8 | CASSLGPAGPKTDTQYF | TGTGCCAGCAGCTTAGGGCCAGCGGGCCCGAAGACAGATACGCAGTATTTT
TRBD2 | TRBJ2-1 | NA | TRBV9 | CASSVGTSGSQWPYNEQFF | TGTGCCAGCAGCGTAGGGACTAGCGGGAGTCAATGGCCCTACAATGAGCAGTTCTTC
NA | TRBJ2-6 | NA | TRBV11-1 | CASSSSSGANVLTF | TGTGCCAGCAGCTCGAGCTCTGGGGCCAACGTCCTGACTTTC